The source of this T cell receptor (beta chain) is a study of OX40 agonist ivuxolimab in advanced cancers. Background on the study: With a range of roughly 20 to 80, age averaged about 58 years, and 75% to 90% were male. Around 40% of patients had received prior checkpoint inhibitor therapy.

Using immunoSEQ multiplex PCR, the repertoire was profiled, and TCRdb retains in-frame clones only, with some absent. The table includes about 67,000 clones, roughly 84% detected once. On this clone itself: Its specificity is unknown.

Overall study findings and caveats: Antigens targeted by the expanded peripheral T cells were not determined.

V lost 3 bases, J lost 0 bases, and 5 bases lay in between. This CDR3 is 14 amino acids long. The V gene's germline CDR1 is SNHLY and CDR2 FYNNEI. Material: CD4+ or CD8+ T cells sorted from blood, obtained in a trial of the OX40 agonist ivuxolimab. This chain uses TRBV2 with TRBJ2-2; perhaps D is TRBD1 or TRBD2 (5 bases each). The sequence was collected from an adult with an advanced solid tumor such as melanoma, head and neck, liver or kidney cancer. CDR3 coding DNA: TGTGCCAGCAGTGAGGGGGCGAACACCGGGGAGCTGTTTTTT. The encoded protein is CASSEGANTGELFF.